This section outlines one T cell receptor beta chain sequence together with its context. The entry originates in a study of blood T cell repertoires in COVID-19. Study overall: Spain, Italy and the United States supplied samples that represented acute and convalescent COVID-19. From T cells, B-cell-depleted T cells, or PBMCs came the material, which was cDNA or gDNA.

Original processing notes: Reference gene primer amplification gave nucleated cell count estimates. Assay: immunoSEQ multiplex PCR; the TCRdb copy retains only in-frame clones and omits some. D and trimming come from the DNA, and the V and J calls and clone size come from that table. This table has 100,000 to 150,000 clones, around 84% appearing once. Participants' reported clinical history set cohort assignment. The sequenced material came from PBMCs or T cells enriched from blood (not recorded which). This receptor was taken from a man in his forties with acute COVID-19.

CDR3 coding DNA: TGTGCCAGCAGCTTAGGCGGGGGGGCGGCCGGGGAGCTGTTTTTT. It yields the protein CASSLGGGAAGELFF. The gene calls are TRBV7-2 and TRBJ2-2; 9 positions agree with TRBD2. J was trimmed by 6 bases and V by 1 base; bases with no gene match: 3. Germline-derived CDR1 and CDR2 are SGHTA and FQGNSA. This CDR3 region has 15 residues.